The sequence of this TCR beta chain was determined in a study of T cell responses to AZD1222 COVID-19 vaccine. The study's findings and limits: The study found vaccine-associated CD4 TCRs spanning spike, dominant at 160-218 and 743-854. White British ancestry dominated among donors, who included more females, and clonal diversity was possibly underestimated.

Note on this clone: Its antigen is not identified. Other DNA sequences in this sample translate to the same CDR3.

TCRdb's copy holds only in-frame clones and misses some; the assay was immunoSEQ multiplex PCR. The profile shows about 150,000 clones, roughly 90% of them singletons. Pooling covered second doses at about 4 or about 12 weeks. V was trimmed by 3 bases and J by 4 bases, leaving 9 bases between them. The germline gives CDR1 MNHEY, CDR2 SVGAGI. This CDR3 is built from 13 residues. The starting material was peripheral blood, obtained 28 days after the second AZD1222 dose. This receptor was taken from an adult who received the AZD1222 COVID-19 vaccine. V gene TRBV6-5 combines with J gene TRBJ1-1; TRBD1 is a possible D gene (6 bases). For the CDR3, the DNA is TGTGCCAGCAGTTATTCCAGGGGCACTGAAGCTTTCTTT. Its protein is CASSYSRGTEAFF.